The clone carrying this T cell receptor beta chain has a count of ten or more. Authors of the study amplified TCR beta CDR3 regions from RNA transcripts. An initial round of RT-PCR targeting the TCR CDR3 relied on the HTBI primer set. MiXCR, run by TCRdb on the multiplex PCR reads, gives a single entry per CDR3 protein. Among 400,000 to 500,000 distinct CDR3 sequences, roughly 13% were seen once, and the ten largest hold 4% to 6.5%. The length of the CDR3 is 15 residues. Deletions cut 5 bases from V and 1 base from J, with 13 bases between. The sample comes from a study of T cells in Graves' hyperthyroidism and ophthalmopathy. For the study at large: Initial diagnosis, before any treatment, was when peripheral blood was collected.

Patients were excluded for uncontrolled infection, other autoimmune disease, pregnancy or lactation. The rearrangement links TRBV12-3 or TRBV12-4 to TRBJ2-3; either TRBD1 or TRBD2 may fit D (5 bases each). Sequenced input: blood. The sequence was obtained from a woman younger than 30 with Graves' hyperthyroidism. CDR3 residues: CASSDQGSGTDTQYF. CDR3 nucleotide sequence: TGTGCCAGCAGTGACCAGGGTAGCGGCACAGATACGCAGTATTTT.